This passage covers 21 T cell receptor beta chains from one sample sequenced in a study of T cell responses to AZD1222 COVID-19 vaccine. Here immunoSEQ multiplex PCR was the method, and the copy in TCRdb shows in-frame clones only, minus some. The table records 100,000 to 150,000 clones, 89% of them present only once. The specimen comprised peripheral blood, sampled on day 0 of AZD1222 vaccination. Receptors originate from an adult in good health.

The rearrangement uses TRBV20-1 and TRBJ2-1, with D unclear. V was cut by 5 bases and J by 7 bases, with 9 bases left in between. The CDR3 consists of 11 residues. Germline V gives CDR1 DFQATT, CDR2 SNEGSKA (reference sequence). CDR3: CSAWLGNEQFF. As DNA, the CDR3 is TGCAGTGCTTGGTTGGGGAATGAGCAGTTCTTC.

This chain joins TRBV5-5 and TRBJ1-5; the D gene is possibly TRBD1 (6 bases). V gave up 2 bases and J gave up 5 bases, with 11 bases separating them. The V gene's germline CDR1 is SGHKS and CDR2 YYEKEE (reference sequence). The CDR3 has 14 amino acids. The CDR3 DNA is TGTGCCAGCAGCTTTCAGGGGACGGATCAGCCCCAGCATTTT. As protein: CASSFQGTDQPQHF. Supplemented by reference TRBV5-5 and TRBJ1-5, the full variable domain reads DAGVTQSPTHLIKTRGQQVTLRCSPISGHKSVSWYQQVLGQGPQFIFQYYEKEERGRGNFPDRFSARQFPNYSSELNVNALLLGDSALYLCASSFQGTDQPQHFGDGTRLSIL.

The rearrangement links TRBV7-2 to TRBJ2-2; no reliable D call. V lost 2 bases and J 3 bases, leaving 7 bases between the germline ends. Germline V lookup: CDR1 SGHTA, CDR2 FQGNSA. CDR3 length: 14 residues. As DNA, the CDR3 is TGTGCCAGCAGCTTAAAGCGAGACACCGGGGAGCTGTTTTTT. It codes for CASSLKRDTGELFF.

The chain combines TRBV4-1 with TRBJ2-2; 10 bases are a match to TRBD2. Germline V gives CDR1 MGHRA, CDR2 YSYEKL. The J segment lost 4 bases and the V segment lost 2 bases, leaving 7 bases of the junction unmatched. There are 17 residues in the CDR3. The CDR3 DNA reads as TGCGCCAGCAGCCAATCTCTAGCGGGAGTTGTCACCGGGGAGCTGTTTTTT. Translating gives CASSQSLAGVVTGELFF.

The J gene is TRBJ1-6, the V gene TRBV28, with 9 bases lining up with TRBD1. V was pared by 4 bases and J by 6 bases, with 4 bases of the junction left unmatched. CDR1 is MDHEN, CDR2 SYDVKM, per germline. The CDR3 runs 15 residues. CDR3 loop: CASSSMGQGNSPLHF. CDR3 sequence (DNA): TGTGCCAGCAGTTCCATGGGACAGGGTAATTCACCCCTCCACTTT.

The CDR3 DNA is TGTGCCAGCAGTGTCCCCGGGGTCAACTATGGCTACACCTTC. Translated: CASSVPGVNYGYTF. The rearrangement links TRBV28 to TRBJ1-2; the D is unclear. Germline-derived CDR1 and CDR2 are MDHEN and SYDVKM. The CDR3 covers 14 residues. Trimming pared 5 bases from V and 2 bases from J, leaving 12 bases between.

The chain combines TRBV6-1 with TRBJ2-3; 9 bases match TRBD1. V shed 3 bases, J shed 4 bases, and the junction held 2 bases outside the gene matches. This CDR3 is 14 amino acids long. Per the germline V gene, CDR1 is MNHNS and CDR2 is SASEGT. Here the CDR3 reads CASSDGTGPDTQYF. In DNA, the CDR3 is TGTGCCAGCAGTGACGGGACAGGGCCAGATACGCAGTATTTT.

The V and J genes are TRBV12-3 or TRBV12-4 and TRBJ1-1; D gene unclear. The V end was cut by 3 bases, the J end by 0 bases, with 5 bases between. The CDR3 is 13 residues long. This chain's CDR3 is CASSFDMNTEAFF. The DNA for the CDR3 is TGTGCCAGCAGTTTCGACATGAACACTGAAGCTTTCTTT.

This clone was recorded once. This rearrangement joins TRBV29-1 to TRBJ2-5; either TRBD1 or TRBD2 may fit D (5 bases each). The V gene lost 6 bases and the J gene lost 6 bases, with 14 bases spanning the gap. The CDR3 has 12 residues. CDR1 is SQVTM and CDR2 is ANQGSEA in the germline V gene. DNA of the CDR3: TGCAGCGTCCGAGAGGGGATACAGACCCAGTACTTC. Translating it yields CSVREGIQTQYF.

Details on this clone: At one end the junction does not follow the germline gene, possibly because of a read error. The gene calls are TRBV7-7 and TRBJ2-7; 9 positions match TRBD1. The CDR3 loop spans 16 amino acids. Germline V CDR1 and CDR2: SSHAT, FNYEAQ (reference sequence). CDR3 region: CASSLGNVGQGYEQYF. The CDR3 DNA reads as TGTGCTAGCAGCTTAGGAAACGTGGGACAGGGCTACGAGCAGTACTTC. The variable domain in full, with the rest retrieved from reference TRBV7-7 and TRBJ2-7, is GAGVSQSPRYKVTKRGQDVTLRCDPISSHATLYWYQQALGQGPEFLTYFNYEAQPDKSGLPSDRFSAERPEGSISTLTIQRTEQRDSAMYRCASSLGNVGQGYEQYFGPGTRLTVT.

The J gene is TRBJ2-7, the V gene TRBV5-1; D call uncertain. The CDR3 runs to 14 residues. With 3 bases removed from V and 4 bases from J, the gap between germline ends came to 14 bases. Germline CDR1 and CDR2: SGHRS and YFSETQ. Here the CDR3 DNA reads TGCGCCAGCAGCTCTAGGGAACACCGGTACGAGCAGTACTTC. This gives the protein CASSSREHRYEQYF.

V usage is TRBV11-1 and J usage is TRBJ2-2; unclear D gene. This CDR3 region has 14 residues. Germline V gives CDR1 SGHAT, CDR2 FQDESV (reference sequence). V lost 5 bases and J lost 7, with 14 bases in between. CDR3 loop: CASSADLVGGELFF. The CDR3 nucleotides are TGTGCCAGCAGCGCAGACCTAGTTGGCGGGGAGCTGTTTTTT. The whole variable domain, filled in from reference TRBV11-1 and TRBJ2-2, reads EAEVAQSPRYKITEKSQAVAFWCDPISGHATLYWYRQILGQGPELLVQFQDESVVDDSQLPKDRFSAERLKGVDSTLKIQPAELGDSAMYLCASSADLVGGELFFGEGSRLTVL.

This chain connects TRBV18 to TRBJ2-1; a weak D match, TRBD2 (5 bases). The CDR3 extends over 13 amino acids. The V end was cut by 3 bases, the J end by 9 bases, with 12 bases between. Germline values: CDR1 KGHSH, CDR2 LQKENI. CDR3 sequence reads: CASSPTREGEQFF. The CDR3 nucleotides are TGTGCCAGCTCACCTACTCGAGAGGGTGAGCAGTTCTTC.

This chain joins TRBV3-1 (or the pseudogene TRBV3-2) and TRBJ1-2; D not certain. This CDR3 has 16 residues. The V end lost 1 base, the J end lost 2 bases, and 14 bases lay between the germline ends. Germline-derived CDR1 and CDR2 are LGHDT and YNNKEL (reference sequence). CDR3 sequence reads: CASSQGHLDWNYGYTF. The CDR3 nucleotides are TGTGCCAGCAGCCAAGGCCACCTAGACTGGAACTATGGCTACACCTTC.

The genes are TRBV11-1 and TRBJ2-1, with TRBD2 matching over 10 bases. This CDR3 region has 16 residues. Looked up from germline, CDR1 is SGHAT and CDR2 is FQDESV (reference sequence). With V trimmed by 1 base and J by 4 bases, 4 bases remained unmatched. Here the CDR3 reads CASSLVGAGGYNEQFF. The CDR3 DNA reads TGTGCCAGCAGCTTAGTCGGAGCGGGGGGGTACAATGAGCAGTTCTTC.

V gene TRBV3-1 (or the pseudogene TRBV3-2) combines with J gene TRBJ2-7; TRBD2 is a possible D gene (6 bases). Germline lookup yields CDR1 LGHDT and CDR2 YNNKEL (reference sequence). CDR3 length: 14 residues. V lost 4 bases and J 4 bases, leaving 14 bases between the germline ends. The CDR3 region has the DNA TGTGCCAGCAGCCCGGGACTCCCCCCTTACGAGCAGTACTTC. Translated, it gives CASSPGLPPYEQYF.

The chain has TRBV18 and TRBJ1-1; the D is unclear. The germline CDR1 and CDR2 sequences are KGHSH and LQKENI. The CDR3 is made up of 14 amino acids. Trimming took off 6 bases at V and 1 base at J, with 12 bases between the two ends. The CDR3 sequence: CASSQGTENTEAFF. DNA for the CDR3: TGTGCCAGCTCGCAAGGAACGGAGAACACTGAAGCTTTCTTT.

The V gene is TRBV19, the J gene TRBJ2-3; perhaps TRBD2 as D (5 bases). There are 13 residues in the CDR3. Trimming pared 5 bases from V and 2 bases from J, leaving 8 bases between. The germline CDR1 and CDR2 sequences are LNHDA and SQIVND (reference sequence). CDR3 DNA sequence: TGTGCCAGTAGTCGAGGGAACACAGATACGCAGTATTTT. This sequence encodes CASSRGNTDTQYF.

CDR3 nucleotides: TGTGCCAGCAGCATGCGGGGGGCTCAAGGTCTAAACTATGGCTACACCTTC. It translates to CASSMRGAQGLNYGYTF. The gene calls are TRBV7-2 and TRBJ1-2, with D perhaps matching TRBD1 (6 bases). Trimming pared 5 bases from V and 2 bases from J, leaving 21 bases between. This CDR3 is 17 amino acids long. Per the germline V gene, CDR1 is SGHTA and CDR2 is FQGNSA.

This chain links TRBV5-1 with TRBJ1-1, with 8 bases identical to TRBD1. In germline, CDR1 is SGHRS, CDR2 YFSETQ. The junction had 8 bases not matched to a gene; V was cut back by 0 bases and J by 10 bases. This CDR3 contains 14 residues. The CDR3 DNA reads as TGCGCCAGCAGCTTGGCAGGGGGCGCAGTCGGAGCTTTCTTT. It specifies CASSLAGGAVGAFF.

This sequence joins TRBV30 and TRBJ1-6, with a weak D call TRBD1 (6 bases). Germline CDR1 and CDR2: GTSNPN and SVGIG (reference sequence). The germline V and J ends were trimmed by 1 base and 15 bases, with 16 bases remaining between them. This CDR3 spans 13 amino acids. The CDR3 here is CAWSGDLGADLHF. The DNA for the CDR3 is TGTGCCTGGAGTGGAGACCTGGGGGCGGACCTCCACTTT.